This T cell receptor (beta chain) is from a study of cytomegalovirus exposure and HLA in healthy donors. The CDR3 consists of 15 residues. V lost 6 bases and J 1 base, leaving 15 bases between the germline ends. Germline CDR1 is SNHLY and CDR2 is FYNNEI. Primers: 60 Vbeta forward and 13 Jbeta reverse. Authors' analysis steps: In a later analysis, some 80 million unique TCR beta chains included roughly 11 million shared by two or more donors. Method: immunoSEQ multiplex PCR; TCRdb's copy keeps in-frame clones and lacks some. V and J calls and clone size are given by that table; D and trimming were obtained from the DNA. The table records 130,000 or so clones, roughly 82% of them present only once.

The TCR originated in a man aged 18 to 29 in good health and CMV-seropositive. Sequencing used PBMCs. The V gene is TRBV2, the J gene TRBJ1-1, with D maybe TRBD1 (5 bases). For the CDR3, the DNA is TGTGCCAGCAGCAGACAGTCGTCAAGGAACACTGAAGCTTTCTTT. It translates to CASSRQSSRNTEAFF.